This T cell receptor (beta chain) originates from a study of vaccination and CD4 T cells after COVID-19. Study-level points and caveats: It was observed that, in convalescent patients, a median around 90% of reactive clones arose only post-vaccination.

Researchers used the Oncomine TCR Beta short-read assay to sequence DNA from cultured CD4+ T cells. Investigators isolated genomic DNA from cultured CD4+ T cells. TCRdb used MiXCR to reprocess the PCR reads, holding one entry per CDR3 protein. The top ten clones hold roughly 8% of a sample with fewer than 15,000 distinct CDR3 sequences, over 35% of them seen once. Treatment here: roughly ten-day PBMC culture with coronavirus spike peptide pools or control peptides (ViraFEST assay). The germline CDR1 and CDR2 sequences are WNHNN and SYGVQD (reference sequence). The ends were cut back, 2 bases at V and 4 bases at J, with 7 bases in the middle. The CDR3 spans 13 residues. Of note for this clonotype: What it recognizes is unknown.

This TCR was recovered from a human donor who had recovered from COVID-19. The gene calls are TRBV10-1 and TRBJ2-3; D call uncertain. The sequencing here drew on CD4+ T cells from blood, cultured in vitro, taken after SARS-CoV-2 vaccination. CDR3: CASSENMADTQYF. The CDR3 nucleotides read TGCGCCAGCAGTGAGAATATGGCAGATACGCAGTATTTT.